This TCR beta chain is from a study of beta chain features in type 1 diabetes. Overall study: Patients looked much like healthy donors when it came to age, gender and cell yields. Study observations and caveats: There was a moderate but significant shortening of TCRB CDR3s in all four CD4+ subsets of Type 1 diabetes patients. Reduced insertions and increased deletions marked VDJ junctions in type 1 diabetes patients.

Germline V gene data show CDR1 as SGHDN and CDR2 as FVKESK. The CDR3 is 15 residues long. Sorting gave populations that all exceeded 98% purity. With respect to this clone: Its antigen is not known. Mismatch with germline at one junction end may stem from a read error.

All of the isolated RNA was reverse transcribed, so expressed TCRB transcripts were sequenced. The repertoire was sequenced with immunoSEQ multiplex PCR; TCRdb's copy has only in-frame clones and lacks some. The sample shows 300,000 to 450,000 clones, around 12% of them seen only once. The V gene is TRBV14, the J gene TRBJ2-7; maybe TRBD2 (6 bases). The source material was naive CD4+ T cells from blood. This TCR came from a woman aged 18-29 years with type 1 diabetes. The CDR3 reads CASSKDRGRHYEQYF. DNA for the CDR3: TGTGCCAGCAGCAAAGACAGAGGGAGGCACTACGAGCAGTACTTC.